The entry below describes one TCR beta chain. Its target is unknown. This sample was included in a study of T cell responses to AZD1222 COVID-19 vaccine. Libraries were prepared by immunoSEQ multiplex PCR; TCRdb keeps only in-frame clonotypes and omits some of them. This sample yields 120,000 or so clones, of which just under 95% are seen a single time; 2% to 2.5% belongs to the top ten. Study-wide findings and caveats: The peak T cell response came first, and repertoires were sampled only after it. The CD4 TCRs associated with vaccination extended across spike and predominated at 160-218 and 743-854.

V shed 4 bases and J shed 6 bases, with 13 bases lying between them. Germline V gene data show CDR1 as SGHTA and CDR2 as FQGTGA. The CDR3 is 13 amino acids. The source material was peripheral blood, sampled 28 days after the second AZD1222 dose. This TCR derives from an adult who received the AZD1222 COVID-19 vaccine. The V call is TRBV7-3, the J call TRBJ2-7; D not certain. CDR3 nucleotide sequence: TGTGCCAGCAGCTCCGGGTCGGGTTTCGAGCAGTACTTC. It yields the protein CASSSGSGFEQYF.